This TCR beta chain was recovered during a study of blood T cell repertoires in COVID-19. About the study: Donors in the United States, Italy and Spain gave samples during acute or convalescent COVID-19.

The CDR3 runs to 16 residues. V lost 0 bases and J lost 4, with 14 bases in between. CDR1 and CDR2 (germline): SGHRS, YFSETQ. Authors' data handling: Reference gene primer amplification in the assay estimated nucleated cell counts. Sequencing was performed with immunoSEQ multiplex PCR; in TCRdb, only in-frame clones are kept and a portion is missing. The D gene and trimming were derived from the DNA, and the V and J assignments and clone size from that table. The top ten clones hold about 9% of a sample with approximately 270,000 clones, roughly 80% of them seen once. This chain connects TRBV5-1 to TRBJ1-3; D is unresolved. The sequence came from a man older than 75 with acute or convalescent COVID-19. The specimen was peripheral blood. CDR3 DNA: TGCGCCAGCAGCTTGGAAGGTGCTGCGGGGGGAAACACCATATATTTT. It encodes CASSLEGAAGGNTIYF.